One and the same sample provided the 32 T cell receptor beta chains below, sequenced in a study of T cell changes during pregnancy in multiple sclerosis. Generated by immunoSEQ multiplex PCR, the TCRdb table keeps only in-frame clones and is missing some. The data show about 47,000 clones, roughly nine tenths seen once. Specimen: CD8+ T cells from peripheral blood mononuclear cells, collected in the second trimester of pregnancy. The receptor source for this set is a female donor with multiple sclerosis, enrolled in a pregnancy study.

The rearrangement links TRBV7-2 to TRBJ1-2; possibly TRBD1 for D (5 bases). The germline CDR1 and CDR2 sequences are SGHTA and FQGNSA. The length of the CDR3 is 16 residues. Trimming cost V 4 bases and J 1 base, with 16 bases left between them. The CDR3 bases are TGTGCCAGCAGCTCCGCTATGGGGGGGATTAACTATGGCTACACCTTC. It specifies CASSSAMGGINYGYTF. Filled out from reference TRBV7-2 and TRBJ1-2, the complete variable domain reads GAGVSQSPSNKVTEKGKDVELRCDPISGHTALYWYRQSLGQGLEFLIYFQGNSAPDKSGLPSDRFSAERTGGSVSTLTIQRTQQEDSAVYLCASSSAMGGINYGYTFGSGTRLTVV.

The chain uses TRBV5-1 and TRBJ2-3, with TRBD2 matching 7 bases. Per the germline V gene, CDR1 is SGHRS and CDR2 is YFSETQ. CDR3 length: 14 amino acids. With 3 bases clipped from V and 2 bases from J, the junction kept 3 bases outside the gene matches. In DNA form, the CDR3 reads TGCGCCAGCAGCTGGGGGGACTACACAGATACGCAGTATTTT. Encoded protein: CASSWGDYTDTQYF.

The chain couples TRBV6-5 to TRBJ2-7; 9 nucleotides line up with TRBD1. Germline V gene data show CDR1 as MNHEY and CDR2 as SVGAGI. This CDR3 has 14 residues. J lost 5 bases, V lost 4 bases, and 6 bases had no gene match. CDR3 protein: CASSSQTGGDEQYF. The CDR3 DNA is TGTGCCAGCAGTTCCCAGACAGGGGGTGACGAGCAGTACTTC.

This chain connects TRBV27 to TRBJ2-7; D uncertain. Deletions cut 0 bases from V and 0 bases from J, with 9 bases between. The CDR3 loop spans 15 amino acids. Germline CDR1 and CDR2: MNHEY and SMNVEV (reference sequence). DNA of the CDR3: TGTGCCAGCAGTTTATCCGGCTACAGCTCCTACGAGCAGTACTTC. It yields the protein CASSLSGYSSYEQYF.

The CDR3 DNA follows: TGTGCCAGCAGCTTAGCCGAGGGGGCGCTTGGCTACACCTTC. Translated, it gives CASSLAEGALGYTF. This rearrangement joins TRBV7-6 to TRBJ1-2; 7 nucleotides align to TRBD1. V lost 0 bases, J lost 7 bases, and 5 bases stayed unmatched. CDR3 size: 14 residues. Germline V lookup: CDR1 SGHVS, CDR2 FNYEAQ.

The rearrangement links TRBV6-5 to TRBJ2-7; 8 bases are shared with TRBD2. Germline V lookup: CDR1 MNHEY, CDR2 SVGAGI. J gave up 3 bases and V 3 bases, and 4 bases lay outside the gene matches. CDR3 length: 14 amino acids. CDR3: CASSYAGGLYEQYF. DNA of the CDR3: TGTGCCAGCAGTTATGCGGGGGGACTCTACGAGCAGTACTTC.

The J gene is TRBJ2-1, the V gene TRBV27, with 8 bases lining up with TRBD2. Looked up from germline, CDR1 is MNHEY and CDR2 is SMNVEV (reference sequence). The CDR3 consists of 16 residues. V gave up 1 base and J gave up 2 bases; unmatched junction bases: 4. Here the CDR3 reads CASSLWARGAYNEQFF. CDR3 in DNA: TGTGCCAGCAGTTTATGGGCGCGGGGGGCCTACAATGAGCAGTTCTTC.

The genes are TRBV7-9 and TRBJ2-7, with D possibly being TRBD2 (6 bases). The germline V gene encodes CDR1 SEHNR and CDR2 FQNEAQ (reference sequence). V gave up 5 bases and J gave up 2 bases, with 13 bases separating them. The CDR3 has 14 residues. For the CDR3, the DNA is TGTGCCAGCAGCCCGCCAGGAGGGACCTACGAGCAGTACTTC. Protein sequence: CASSPPGGTYEQYF.

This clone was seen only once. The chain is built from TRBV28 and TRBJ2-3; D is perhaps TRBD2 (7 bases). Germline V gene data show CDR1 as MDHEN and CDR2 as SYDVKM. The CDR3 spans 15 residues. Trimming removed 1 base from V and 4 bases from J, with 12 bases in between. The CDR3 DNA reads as TGTGCCAGCAGTTTATCGGTAGGGGGGGCAGATACGCAGTATTTT. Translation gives CASSLSVGGADTQYF.

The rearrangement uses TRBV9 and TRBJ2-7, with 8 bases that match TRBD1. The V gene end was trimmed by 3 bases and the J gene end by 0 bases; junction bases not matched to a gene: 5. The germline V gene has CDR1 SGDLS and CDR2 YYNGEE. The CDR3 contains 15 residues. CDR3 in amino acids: CASSATGVDSYEQYF. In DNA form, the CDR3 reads TGTGCCAGCAGCGCGACAGGGGTAGACTCCTACGAGCAGTACTTC.

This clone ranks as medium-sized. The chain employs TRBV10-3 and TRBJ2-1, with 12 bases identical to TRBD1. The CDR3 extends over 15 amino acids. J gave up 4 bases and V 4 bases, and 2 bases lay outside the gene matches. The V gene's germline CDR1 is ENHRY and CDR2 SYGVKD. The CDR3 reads CAISAGQGAYNEQFF. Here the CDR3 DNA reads TGTGCCATCAGTGCGGGACAGGGGGCATACAATGAGCAGTTCTTC.

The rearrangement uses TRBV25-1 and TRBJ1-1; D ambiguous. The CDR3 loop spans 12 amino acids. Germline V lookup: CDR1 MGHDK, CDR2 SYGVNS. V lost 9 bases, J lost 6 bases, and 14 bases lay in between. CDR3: CASRVGMAEAFF. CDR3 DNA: TGTGCCAGTAGAGTCGGGATGGCTGAAGCTTTCTTT.

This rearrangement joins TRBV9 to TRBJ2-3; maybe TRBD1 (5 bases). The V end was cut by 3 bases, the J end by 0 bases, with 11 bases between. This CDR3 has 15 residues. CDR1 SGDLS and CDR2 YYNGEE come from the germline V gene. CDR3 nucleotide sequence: TGTGCCAGCAGCGCCTACAGGTTTAGCACAGATACGCAGTATTTT. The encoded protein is CASSAYRFSTDTQYF.

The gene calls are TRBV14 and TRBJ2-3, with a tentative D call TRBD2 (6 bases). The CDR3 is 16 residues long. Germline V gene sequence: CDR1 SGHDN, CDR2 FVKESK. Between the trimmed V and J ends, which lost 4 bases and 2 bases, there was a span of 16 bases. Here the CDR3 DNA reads TGTGCCAGCAGCCCCCCCGGGGACTGGAACACAGATACGCAGTATTTT. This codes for CASSPPGDWNTDTQYF. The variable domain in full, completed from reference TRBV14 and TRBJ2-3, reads EAGVTQFPSHSVIEKGQTVTLRCDPISGHDNLYWYRRVMGKEIKFLLHFVKESKQDESGMPNNRFLAERTGGTYSTLKVQPAELEDSGVYFCASSPPGDWNTDTQYFGPGTRLTVL.

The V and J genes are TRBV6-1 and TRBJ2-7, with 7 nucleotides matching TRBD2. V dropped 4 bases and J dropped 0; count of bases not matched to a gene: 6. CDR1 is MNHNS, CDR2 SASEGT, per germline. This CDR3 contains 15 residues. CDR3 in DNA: TGTGCCAGCAGTGGGCTAGCGGAACCCTCCTACGAGCAGTACTTC. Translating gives CASSGLAEPSYEQYF.

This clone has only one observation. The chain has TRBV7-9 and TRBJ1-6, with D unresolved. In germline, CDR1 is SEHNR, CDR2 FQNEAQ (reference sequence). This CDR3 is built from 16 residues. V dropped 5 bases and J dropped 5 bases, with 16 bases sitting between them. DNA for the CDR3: TGTGCCAGCAGCCCCCCCTTGCCGGGGAATAATTCACCCCTCCACTTT. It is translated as CASSPPLPGNNSPLHF.

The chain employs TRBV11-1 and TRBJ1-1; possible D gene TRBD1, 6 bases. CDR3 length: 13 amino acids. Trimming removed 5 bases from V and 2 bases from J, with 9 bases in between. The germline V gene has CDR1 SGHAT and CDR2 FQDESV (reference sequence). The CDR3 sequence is CASSLGANTEAFF. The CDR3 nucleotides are TGTGCCAGCAGCCTGGGGGCAAACACTGAAGCTTTCTTT.

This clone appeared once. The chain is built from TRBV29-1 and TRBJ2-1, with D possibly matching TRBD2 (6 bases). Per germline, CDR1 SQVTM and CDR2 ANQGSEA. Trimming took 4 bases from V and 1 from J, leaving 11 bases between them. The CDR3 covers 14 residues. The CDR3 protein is CSVGGLRSYNEQFF. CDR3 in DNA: TGCAGCGTTGGGGGACTCCGATCCTACAATGAGCAGTTCTTC.

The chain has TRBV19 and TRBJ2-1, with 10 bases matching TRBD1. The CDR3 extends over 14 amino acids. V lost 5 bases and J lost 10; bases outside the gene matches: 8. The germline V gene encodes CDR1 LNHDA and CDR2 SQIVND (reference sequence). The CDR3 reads CASSPEGQGHEQFF. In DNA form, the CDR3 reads TGTGCCAGTAGTCCCGAGGGACAGGGGCACGAGCAGTTCTTC.

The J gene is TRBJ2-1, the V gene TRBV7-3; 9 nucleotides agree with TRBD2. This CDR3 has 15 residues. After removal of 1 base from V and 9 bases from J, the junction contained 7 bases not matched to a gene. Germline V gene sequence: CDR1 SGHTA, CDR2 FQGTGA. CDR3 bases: TGTGCCAGCAGCTTAAGCGGGGGGGCGGCCGGTGAGCAGTTCTTC. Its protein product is CASSLSGGAAGEQFF.

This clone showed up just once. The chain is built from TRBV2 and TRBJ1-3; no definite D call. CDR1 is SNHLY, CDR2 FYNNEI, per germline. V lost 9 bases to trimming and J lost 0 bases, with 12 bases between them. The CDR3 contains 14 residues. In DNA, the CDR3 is TGTGCCAGGGGAGACGGTACCTCTGGAAACACCATATATTTT. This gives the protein CARGDGTSGNTIYF. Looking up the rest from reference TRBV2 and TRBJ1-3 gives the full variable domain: EPEVTQTPSHQVTQMGQEVILRCVPISNHLYFYWYRQILGQKVEFLVSFYNNEISEKSEIFDDQFSVERPDGSNFTLKIRSTKLEDSAMYFCARGDGTSGNTIYFGEGSWLTVV.

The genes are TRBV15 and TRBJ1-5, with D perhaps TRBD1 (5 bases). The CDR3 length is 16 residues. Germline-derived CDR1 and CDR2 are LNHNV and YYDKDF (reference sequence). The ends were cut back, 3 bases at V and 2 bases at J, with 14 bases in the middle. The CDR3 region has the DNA TGTGCCACCAGCAGCAGCCGCCAGGGCGGCAATCAGCCCCAGCATTTT. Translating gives CATSSSRQGGNQPQHF.

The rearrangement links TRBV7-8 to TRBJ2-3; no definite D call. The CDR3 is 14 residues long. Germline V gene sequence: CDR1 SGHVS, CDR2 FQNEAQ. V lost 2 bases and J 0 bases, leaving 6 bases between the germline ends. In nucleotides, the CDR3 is TGTGCCAGCAGCTTATTGGGCAGCACAGATACGCAGTATTTT. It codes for CASSLLGSTDTQYF.

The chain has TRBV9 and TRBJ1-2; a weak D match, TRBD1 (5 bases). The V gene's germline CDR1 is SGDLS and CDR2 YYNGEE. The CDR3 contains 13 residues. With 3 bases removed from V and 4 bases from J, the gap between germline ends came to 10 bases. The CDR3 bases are TGTGCCAGCAGCGAGGGGACTTCCTATGGCTACACCTTC. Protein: CASSEGTSYGYTF.

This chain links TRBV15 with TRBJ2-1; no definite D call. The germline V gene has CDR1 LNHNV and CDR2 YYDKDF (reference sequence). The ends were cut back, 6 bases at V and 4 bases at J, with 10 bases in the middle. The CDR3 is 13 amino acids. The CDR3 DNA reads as TGTGCCACCAGTCAGGCCGGTTACAATGAGCAGTTCTTC. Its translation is CATSQAGYNEQFF.

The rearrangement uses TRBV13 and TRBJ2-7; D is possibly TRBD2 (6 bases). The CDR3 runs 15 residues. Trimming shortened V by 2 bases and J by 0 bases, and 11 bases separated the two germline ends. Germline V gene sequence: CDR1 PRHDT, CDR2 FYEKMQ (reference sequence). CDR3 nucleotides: TGTGCCAGCAGCTTAAGTGGGGGGAGCTCCTACGAGCAGTACTTC. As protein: CASSLSGGSSYEQYF.

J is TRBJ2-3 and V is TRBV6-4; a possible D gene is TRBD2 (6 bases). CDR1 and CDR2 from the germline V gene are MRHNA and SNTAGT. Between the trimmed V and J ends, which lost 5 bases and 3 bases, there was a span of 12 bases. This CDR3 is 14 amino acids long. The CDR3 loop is CASSISGGTDTQYF. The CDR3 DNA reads TGTGCCAGCAGTATTTCTGGGGGGACAGATACGCAGTATTTT.

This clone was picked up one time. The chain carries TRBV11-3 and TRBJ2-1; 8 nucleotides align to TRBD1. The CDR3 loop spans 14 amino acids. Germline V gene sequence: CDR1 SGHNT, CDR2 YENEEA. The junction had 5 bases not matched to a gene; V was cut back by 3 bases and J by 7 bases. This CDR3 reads CASSFPGQGNEQFF. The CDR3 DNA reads TGTGCCAGCAGCTTTCCTGGACAGGGAAATGAGCAGTTCTTC.

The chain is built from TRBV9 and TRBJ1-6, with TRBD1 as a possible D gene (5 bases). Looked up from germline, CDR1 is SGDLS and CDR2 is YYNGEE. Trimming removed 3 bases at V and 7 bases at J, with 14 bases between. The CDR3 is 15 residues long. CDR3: CASSASGTPNSPLHF. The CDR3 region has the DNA TGTGCCAGCAGCGCCTCCGGGACTCCAAATTCACCCCTCCACTTT.

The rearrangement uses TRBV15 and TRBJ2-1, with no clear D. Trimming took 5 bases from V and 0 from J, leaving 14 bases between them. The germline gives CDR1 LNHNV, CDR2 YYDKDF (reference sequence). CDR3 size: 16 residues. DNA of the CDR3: TGTGCCACCAGCGACCCTAGAGATCCCTCCTACAATGAGCAGTTCTTC. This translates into CATSDPRDPSYNEQFF.

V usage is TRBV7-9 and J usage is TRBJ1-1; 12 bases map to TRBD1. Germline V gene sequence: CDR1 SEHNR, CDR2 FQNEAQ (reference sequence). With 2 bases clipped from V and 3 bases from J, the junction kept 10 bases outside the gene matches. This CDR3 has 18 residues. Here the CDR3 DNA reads TGTGCCAGCAGCTTAAATAGAGGGACAGGGGGCCGAGACACTGAAGCTTTCTTT. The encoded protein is CASSLNRGTGGRDTEAFF.

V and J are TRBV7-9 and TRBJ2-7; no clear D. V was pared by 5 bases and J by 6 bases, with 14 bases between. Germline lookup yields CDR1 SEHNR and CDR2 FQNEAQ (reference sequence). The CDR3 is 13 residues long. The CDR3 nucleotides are TGTGCCAGCAGCCCTCCCATACTCTTCGAGCAGTACTTC. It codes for CASSPPILFEQYF.